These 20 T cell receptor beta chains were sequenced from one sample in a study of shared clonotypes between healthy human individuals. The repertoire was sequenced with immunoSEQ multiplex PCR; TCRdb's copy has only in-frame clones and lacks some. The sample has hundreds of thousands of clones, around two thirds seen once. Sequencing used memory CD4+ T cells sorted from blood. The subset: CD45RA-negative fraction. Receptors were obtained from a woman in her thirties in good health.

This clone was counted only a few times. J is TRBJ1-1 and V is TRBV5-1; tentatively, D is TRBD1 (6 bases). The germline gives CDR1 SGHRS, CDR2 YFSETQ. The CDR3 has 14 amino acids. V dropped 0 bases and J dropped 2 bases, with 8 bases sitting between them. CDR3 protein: CASSLEQGNTEAFF. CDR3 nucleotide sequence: TGCGCCAGCAGCTTGGAACAGGGTAACACTGAAGCTTTCTTT.

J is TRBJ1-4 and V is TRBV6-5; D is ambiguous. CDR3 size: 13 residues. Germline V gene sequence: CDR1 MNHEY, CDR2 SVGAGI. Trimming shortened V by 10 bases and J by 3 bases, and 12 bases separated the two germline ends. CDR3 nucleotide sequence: TGTGCCACCCGGACTATGGCTAATGAAAAACTGTTTTTT. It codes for CATRTMANEKLFF.

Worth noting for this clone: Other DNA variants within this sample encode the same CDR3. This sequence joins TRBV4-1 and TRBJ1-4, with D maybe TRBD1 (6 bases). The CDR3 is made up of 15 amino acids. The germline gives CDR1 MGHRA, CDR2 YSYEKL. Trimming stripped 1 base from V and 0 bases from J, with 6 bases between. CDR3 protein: CASSQAGATNEKLFF. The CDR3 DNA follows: TGCGCCAGCAGCCAAGCAGGGGCAACTAATGAAAAACTGTTTTTT.

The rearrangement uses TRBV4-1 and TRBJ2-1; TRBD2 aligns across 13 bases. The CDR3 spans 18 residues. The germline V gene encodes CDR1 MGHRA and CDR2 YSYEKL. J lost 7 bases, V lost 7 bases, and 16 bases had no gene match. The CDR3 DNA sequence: TGCGCCAGCACCGGACTAGCGGGAGAGAAAAAAACTTGGAATGAGCAGTTCTTC. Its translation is CASTGLAGEKKTWNEQFF.

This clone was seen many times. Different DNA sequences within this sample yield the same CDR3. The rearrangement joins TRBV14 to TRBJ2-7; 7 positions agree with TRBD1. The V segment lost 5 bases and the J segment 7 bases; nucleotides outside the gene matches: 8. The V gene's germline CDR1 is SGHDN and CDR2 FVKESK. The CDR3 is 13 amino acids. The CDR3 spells CASSSRDSQEQYF. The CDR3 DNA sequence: TGTGCCAGCAGCAGCCGGGACAGCCAAGAGCAGTACTTC.

CDR3 loop: CASTSGTSGLEQFF. CDR3 nucleotide sequence: TGCGCCAGCACCTCGGGGACTAGCGGGTTAGAGCAGTTCTTC. V usage is TRBV5-1 and J usage is TRBJ2-1; 12 bases agree with TRBD2. The CDR3 contains 14 residues. CDR1 is SGHRS and CDR2 is YFSETQ in the germline V gene. Germline trimming cut 6 bases from V and 10 bases from J; bases unmatched to any gene: 8.

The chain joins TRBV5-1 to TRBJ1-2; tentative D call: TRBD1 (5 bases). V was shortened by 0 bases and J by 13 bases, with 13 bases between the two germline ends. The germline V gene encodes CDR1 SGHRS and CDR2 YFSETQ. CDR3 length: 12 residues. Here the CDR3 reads CASSLGQGGPTF. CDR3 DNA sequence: TGCGCCAGCAGCTTGGGGCAGGGAGGCCCCACCTTC. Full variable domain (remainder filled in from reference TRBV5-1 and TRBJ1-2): KAGVTQTPRYLIKTRGQQVTLSCSPISGHRSVSWYQQTPGQGLQFLFEYFSETQRNKGNFPGRFSGRQFSNSRSEMNVSTLELGDSALYLCASSLGQGGPTFGSGTRLTVV.

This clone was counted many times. This chain's CDR3 is CASSPPGTDTQYF. The DNA of the CDR3 is TGTGCCAGCAGCCCCCCCGGCACAGATACGCAGTATTTT. This chain connects TRBV4-2 to TRBJ2-3; D ambiguous. Trimming stripped 4 bases from V and 1 base from J, with 6 bases between. The germline gives CDR1 LGHNA, CDR2 YNFKEQ. This CDR3 region has 13 residues.

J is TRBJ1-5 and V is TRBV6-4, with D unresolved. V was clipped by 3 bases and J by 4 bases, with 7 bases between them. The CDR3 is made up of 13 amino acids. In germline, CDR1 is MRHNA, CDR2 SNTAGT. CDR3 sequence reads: CASSERENQPQHF. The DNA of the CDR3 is TGTGCCAGCAGTGAAAGGGAGAATCAGCCCCAGCATTTT.

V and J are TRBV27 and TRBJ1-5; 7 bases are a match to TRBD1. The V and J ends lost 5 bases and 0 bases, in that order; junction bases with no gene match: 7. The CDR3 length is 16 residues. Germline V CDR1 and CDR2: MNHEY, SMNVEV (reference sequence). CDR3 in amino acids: CASSPTTGVSNQPQHF. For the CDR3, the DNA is TGTGCCAGCAGTCCAACCACAGGGGTTAGCAATCAGCCCCAGCATTTT.

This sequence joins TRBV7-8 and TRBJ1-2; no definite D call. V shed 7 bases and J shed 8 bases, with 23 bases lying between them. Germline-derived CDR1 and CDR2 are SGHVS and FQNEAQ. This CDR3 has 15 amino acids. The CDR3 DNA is TGTGCCAGCACGGGAGGGAGGCAGAGAGGCCTGGGCTACACCTTC. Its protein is CASTGGRQRGLGYTF.

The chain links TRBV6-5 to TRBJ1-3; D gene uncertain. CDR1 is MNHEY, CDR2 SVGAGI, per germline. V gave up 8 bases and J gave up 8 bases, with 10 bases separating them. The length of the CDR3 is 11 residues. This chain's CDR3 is CASRLMDTIYF. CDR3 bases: TGTGCCAGCCGACTAATGGACACCATATATTTT.

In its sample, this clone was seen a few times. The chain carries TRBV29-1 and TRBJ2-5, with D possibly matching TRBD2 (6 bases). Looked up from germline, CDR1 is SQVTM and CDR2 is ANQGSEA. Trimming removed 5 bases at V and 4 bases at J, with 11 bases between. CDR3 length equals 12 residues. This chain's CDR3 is CSVRPEGETQYF. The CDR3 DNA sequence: TGCAGCGTTCGCCCGGAGGGAGAGACCCAGTACTTC.

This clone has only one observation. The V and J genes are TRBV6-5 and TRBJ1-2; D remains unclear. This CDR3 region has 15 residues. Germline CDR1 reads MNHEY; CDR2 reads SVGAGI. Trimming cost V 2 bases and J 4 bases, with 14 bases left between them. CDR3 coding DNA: TGTGCCAGCAGTTACGCCGTTTTGGGCGGCTATGGCTACACCTTC. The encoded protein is CASSYAVLGGYGYTF.

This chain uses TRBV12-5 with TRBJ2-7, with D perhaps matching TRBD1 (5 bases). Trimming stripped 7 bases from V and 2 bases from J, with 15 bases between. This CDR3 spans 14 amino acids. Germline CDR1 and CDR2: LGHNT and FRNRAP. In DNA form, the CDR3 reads TGTGCTAGTGCCCGTGGGGCAGGGCCCTACGAGCAGTACTTC. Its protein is CASARGAGPYEQYF.

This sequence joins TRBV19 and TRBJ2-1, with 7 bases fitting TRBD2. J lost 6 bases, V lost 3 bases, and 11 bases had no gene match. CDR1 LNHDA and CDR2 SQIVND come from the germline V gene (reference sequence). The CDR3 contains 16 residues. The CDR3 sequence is CASSISTAGLGNEQFF. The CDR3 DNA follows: TGTGCCAGTAGTATCTCGACAGCGGGGCTAGGCAATGAGCAGTTCTTC.

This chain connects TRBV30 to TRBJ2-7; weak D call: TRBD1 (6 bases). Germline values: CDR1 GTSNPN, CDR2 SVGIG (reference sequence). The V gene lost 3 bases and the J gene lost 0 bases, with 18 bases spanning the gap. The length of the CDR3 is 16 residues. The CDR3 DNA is TGTGCCTGGAGGAGCATATTGCGGACAGACTCCTACGAGCAGTACTTC. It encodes CAWRSILRTDSYEQYF.

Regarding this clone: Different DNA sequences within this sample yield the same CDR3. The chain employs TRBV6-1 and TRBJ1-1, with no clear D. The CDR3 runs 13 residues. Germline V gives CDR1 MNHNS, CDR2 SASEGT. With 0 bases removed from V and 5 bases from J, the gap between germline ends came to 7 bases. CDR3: CASSEALSTEAFF. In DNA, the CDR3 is TGTGCCAGCAGTGAAGCGCTAAGTACTGAAGCTTTCTTT.

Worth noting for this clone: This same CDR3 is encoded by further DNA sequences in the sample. The DNA for the CDR3 is TGTGCCAGCAGCTTGGGACAGGGTCTTTACGAGCAGTACTTC. Protein sequence: CASSLGQGLYEQYF. The chain combines TRBV11-1 with TRBJ2-7, with 9 nucleotides matching TRBD1. The CDR3 has 14 residues. Germline V lookup: CDR1 SGHAT, CDR2 FQDESV (reference sequence). The ends lost 3 bases at V and 4 bases at J; junction bases unmatched: 4.

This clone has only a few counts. CDR3 bases: TGCGCCAGCAGCCCCCTCAGGGCAGGGCGCGCTAATGAAAAACTGTTTTTT. Translating gives CASSPLRAGRANEKLFF. This chain uses TRBV5-1 with TRBJ1-4; TRBD1 might be the D (5 bases). Germline CDR1 reads SGHRS; CDR2 reads YFSETQ. V gave up 4 bases and J gave up 3 bases, with 19 bases separating them. This CDR3 spans 17 amino acids.